These 22 T cell receptor beta chains came from one sample sequenced in a study of shared clonotypes between healthy human individuals. Profiled with immunoSEQ multiplex PCR; TCRdb holds only in-frame clones, not every one. Counted here are more than 2,000,000 clones, over 85% occurring once; the ten biggest clones make up 0.39%. Sample: naive CD4+ T cells from PBMCs. The subset denotes: CD45RA+ positively selected. These TCRs come from a man between 18 and 29 years old in good health. Some clones in this sample may be carry-over from other donors' samples.

This clone was counted a single time. V usage is TRBV28 and J usage is TRBJ2-1; 8 bases match TRBD1. With V trimmed by 0 bases and J by 8 bases, 3 bases remained unmatched. CDR1 and CDR2 (germline): MDHEN, SYDVKM. The length of the CDR3 is 14 residues. In DNA, the CDR3 is TGTGCCAGCAGTTTATGGCAGGGGGCGGATGAGCAGTTCTTC. It codes for CASSLWQGADEQFF.

The J gene is TRBJ2-3, the V gene TRBV11-1; D ambiguous. The germline gives CDR1 SGHAT, CDR2 FQDESV (reference sequence). The CDR3 is made up of 13 amino acids. Trimming stripped 5 bases from V and 6 bases from J, with 12 bases between. The CDR3 region has the DNA TGTGCCAGCAGCCCCACCTCGAGGGATACGCAGTATTTT. Translating gives CASSPTSRDTQYF. The variable domain in full, with the rest retrieved from reference TRBV11-1 and TRBJ2-3, is EAEVAQSPRYKITEKSQAVAFWCDPISGHATLYWYRQILGQGPELLVQFQDESVVDDSQLPKDRFSAERLKGVDSTLKIQPAELGDSAMYLCASSPTSRDTQYFGPGTRLTVL.

CDR3 loop: CASSLVGGRYGYTF. CDR3 DNA: TGTGCCAGCAGCTTGGTCGGGGGCCGCTATGGCTACACCTTC. The genes are TRBV5-5 and TRBJ1-2; D is perhaps TRBD1 (6 bases). Between the trimmed V and J ends, which lost 0 bases and 4 bases, there was a span of 10 bases. Germline loops: CDR1 SGHKS, CDR2 YYEKEE (reference sequence). The CDR3 covers 14 residues.

The chain combines TRBV10-3 with TRBJ1-1, with a tentative D call TRBD1 (5 bases). There are 15 residues in the CDR3. Germline V gives CDR1 ENHRY, CDR2 SYGVKD. Between the trimmed V and J ends, which lost 6 bases and 4 bases, there was a span of 18 bases. The CDR3 nucleotides read TGTGCCATCAGGCCCCGTGATGGGGCTACCACTGAAGCTTTCTTT. It codes for CAIRPRDGATTEAFF.

V usage is TRBV6-6 and J usage is TRBJ1-2; the D is unclear. Trimming took off 4 bases at V and 8 bases at J, with 11 bases between the two ends. Germline CDR1 reads MNHNY; CDR2 reads SVGAGI (reference sequence). This CDR3 comprises 12 residues. This CDR3 reads CASSFGQEGYTF. CDR3 in DNA: TGTGCCAGCAGTTTTGGGCAGGAGGGCTACACCTTC.

A single count supports this clone. The rearrangement joins TRBV7-6 to TRBJ2-1, with 14 bases that match TRBD2. The CDR3 runs to 19 residues. V dropped 5 bases and J dropped 7; count of bases not matched to a gene: 16. Germline CDR1 and CDR2: SGHVS and FNYEAQ. CDR3 protein: CASSQGGLAGVGPGNEQFF. The CDR3 coding sequence is TGTGCCAGCAGCCAAGGGGGACTAGCGGGAGTAGGCCCTGGGAATGAGCAGTTCTTC.

The V and J genes are TRBV29-1 and TRBJ1-1; D remains unclear. CDR3 length equals 15 residues. Germline V gene lookup returns CDR1 SQVTM and CDR2 ANQGSEA. The germline V and J ends were trimmed by 6 bases and 1 base, with 18 bases remaining between them. For the CDR3, the DNA is TGCAGCGTCCGGTGGAGGGTGAAGGCGAACACTGAAGCTTTCTTT. It codes for CSVRWRVKANTEAFF.

V is TRBV6-6 and J is TRBJ1-5; D gene ambiguous. V was trimmed by 5 bases and J by 0 bases, leaving 14 bases between them. The germline gives CDR1 MNHNY, CDR2 SVGAGI (reference sequence). The CDR3 consists of 16 residues. CDR3 sequence: CASSPRPAYSNQPQHF. The CDR3 DNA is TGTGCCAGCAGTCCCCGACCCGCTTATAGCAATCAGCCCCAGCATTTT.

V and J are TRBV18 and TRBJ1-2; 7 nucleotides agree with TRBD1. The CDR3 has 14 residues. V gave up 3 bases and J gave up 6 bases; unmatched junction bases: 7. The germline V gene has CDR1 KGHSH and CDR2 LQKENI. The CDR3 region has the DNA TGTGCCAGCTCACCTCTACAGGGGATTCATGGCTACACCTTC. The encoded protein is CASSPLQGIHGYTF.

In the case of this clone: This sample also contains other DNA sequences that code for the same CDR3. The chain joins TRBV10-3 to TRBJ1-2; D is undetermined. Between the trimmed V and J ends, which lost 3 bases and 1 base, there was a span of 6 bases. CDR3 length: 13 amino acids. In germline, CDR1 is ENHRY, CDR2 SYGVKD. CDR3 coding DNA: TGTGCCATCAGTGAAGGAGGTAACTATGGCTACACCTTC. It yields the protein CAISEGGNYGYTF.

The chain combines TRBV7-3 with TRBJ2-7, with 9 positions matching TRBD1. Losses at the gene ends were 4 bases for V and 6 bases for J; bases not matched to a gene: 1. The CDR3 loop spans 12 amino acids. In germline, CDR1 is SGHTA, CDR2 FQGTGA. The CDR3 region is CASSYRGREQYF. DNA of the CDR3: TGTGCCAGCAGCTACAGGGGGCGCGAGCAGTACTTC. Full variable domain (outside the CDR3, taken from reference TRBV7-3 and TRBJ2-7): GAGVSQTPSNKVTEKGKYVELRCDPISGHTALYWYRQSLGQGPEFLIYFQGTGAADDSGLPNDRFFAVRPEGSVSTLKIQRTERGDSAVYLCASSYRGREQYFGPGTRLTVT.

The rearrangement joins TRBV28 to TRBJ1-6, with a possible D match to TRBD1 (5 bases). Germline V gene lookup returns CDR1 MDHEN and CDR2 SYDVKM. Trimming removed 1 base at V and 12 bases at J, with 13 bases between. The CDR3 totals 14 residues. Written as DNA, the CDR3 is TGTGCCAGCAGTTTATTGTCCAGGGACTTACCCCTCCACTTT. Translated: CASSLLSRDLPLHF.

V and J are TRBV5-1 and TRBJ1-2, with 7 bases identical to TRBD1. The CDR3 consists of 16 residues. The V and J ends lost 4 bases and 0 bases, in that order; junction bases with no gene match: 9. Per germline, CDR1 SGHRS and CDR2 YFSETQ. The CDR3 region is CASSPGTATTNYGYTF. CDR3 sequence (DNA): TGCGCCAGCAGCCCCGGGACAGCGACTACTAACTATGGCTACACCTTC.

This chain connects TRBV28 to TRBJ2-7, with TRBD1 matching over 10 bases. The CDR3 runs 14 residues. J lost 2 bases, V lost 6 bases, and 4 bases had no gene match. Germline values: CDR1 MDHEN, CDR2 SYDVKM. The CDR3 region is CASRTGTGAYEQYF. The CDR3 DNA is TGTGCCAGCAGGACGGGGACAGGGGCCTACGAGCAGTACTTC. The full variable domain, rest sourced from reference TRBV28 and TRBJ2-7, is DVKVTQSSRYLVKRTGEKVFLECVQDMDHENMFWYRQDPGLGLRLIYFSYDVKMKEKGDIPEGYSVSREKKERFSLILESASTNQTSMYLCASRTGTGAYEQYFGPGTRLTVT.

This chain joins TRBV9 and TRBJ2-7; TRBD1 is a possible D gene (5 bases). CDR3 length: 14 residues. V shed 0 bases and J shed 1 base, with 8 bases lying between them. CDR1 is SGDLS, CDR2 YYNGEE, per germline. The CDR3 sequence: CASSVDHRSYEQYF. Written as DNA, the CDR3 is TGTGCCAGCAGCGTAGATCACAGGTCCTACGAGCAGTACTTC.

This sequence joins TRBV30 and TRBJ2-1, with 8 bases that match TRBD1. The CDR3 extends over 15 amino acids. Trimming cost V 2 bases and J 6 bases; bases outside gene matches: 9. Germline V gene lookup returns CDR1 GTSNPN and CDR2 SVGIG (reference sequence). Here the CDR3 reads CAWSWTGSGSNEQFF. The CDR3 DNA sequence: TGTGCCTGGAGTTGGACAGGGAGTGGGAGCAATGAGCAGTTCTTC.

J is TRBJ2-7 and V is TRBV21-1; TRBD2 is the table's D call and was not checked against the DNA. TRBV21-1 represents a pseudogene. This CDR3 contains 16 residues. Here the CDR3 DNA reads TGTGCCAGCAGCCCCGGCCGACTAGCGTTCATCGACGAGCAGTACTTC. Encoded protein: CASSPGRLAFIDEQYF.

The chain links TRBV15 to TRBJ2-3, with D possibly being TRBD2 (6 bases). There are 18 residues in the CDR3. V shed 2 bases and J shed 2 bases, with 20 bases lying between them. Germline-derived CDR1 and CDR2 are LNHNV and YYDKDF (reference sequence). CDR3 nucleotides: TGTGCCACCAGCAGAACCCGTATTTCGCGGGAAGACACAGATACGCAGTATTTT. Translating it yields CATSRTRISREDTDTQYF.

The V call is TRBV7-2, the J call TRBJ2-1; tentative D call: TRBD2 (6 bases). CDR3 length equals 16 residues. Trimming took 6 bases from V and 5 from J, leaving 20 bases between them. Germline CDR1 reads SGHTA; CDR2 reads FQGNSA. CDR3 residues: CASSRSAAGQDNEQFF. CDR3 nucleotides: TGTGCCAGCAGTCGAAGCGCAGCGGGCCAGGACAATGAGCAGTTCTTC. Drawing the rest from reference TRBV7-2 and TRBJ2-1, the complete variable domain is GAGVSQSPSNKVTEKGKDVELRCDPISGHTALYWYRQSLGQGLEFLIYFQGNSAPDKSGLPSDRFSAERTGGSVSTLTIQRTQQEDSAVYLCASSRSAAGQDNEQFFGPGTRLTVL.

The chain employs TRBV4-2 and TRBJ2-7; 7 bases match TRBD2. V shed 4 bases, J shed 3 bases, and the junction held 9 bases outside the gene matches. Germline lookup yields CDR1 LGHNA and CDR2 YNFKEQ. The CDR3 extends over 15 amino acids. DNA for the CDR3: TGTGCCAGCAGCCCTCATCTAGCGGAAGTCTACGAGCAGTACTTC. Residues: CASSPHLAEVYEQYF.

V and J are TRBV11-2 and TRBJ2-6; possibly TRBD1 for D (5 bases). This CDR3 region has 17 residues. Trimming took 4 bases from V and 1 from J, leaving 14 bases between them. Germline CDR1 is SGHAT and CDR2 is FQNNGV. CDR3 nucleotide sequence: TGTGCCAGCAGCTCCGTTAGGACACCGTCTGGGGCCAACGTCCTGACTTTC. Its protein product is CASSSVRTPSGANVLTF.

The V gene is TRBV11-2, the J gene TRBJ1-2; unclear D gene. Trimming removed 0 bases from V and 4 bases from J, with 6 bases in between. Germline CDR1 reads SGHAT; CDR2 reads FQNNGV. This CDR3 spans 13 amino acids. This chain's CDR3 is CASSLEAGYGYTF. For the CDR3, the DNA is TGTGCCAGCAGCTTAGAGGCAGGCTATGGCTACACCTTC.